Here is one T cell receptor (beta chain) with its context. Its antigen remains unknown. This sample stems from a study of T cell repertoires in cytomegalovirus infection. TCRdb recomputed calls from the reads with MiXCR, one row per CDR3 protein. Here the sample spans fewer than 250,000 distinct CDR3 sequences, roughly an eighth being singletons. Study outcomes and limitations: Ex vivo, HLA-C-restricted CMV-specific TCR beta clonotypes prevailed over the rest of the response. CMV carriers having the relevant HLA were flagged by cumulative public TCR beta family frequency.

Trimming took off 5 bases at V and 0 bases at J, with 8 bases between the two ends. The CDR3 runs 13 residues. CDR1 is KGHSH and CDR2 is LQKENI in the germline V gene. This TCR was sampled from a human donor in good health (CMV status not recorded). Some clones in this sample may be carry-over from other donors' samples. The sample consisted of PBMCs. The J gene is TRBJ2-7, the V gene TRBV18, with D possibly TRBD1 on 5 matching bases. DNA of the CDR3: TGTGCCAGCTCAGCGGACAACTCCTACGAGCAGTACTTC. Encoded protein: CASSADNSYEQYF.